This TCR beta chain originates from a study of pediatric ulcerative colitis. General study points: Total lymphocyte DNA, not sorted subsets, was the template.

Control subjects, colonoscoped for suspected IBD, had macroscopically and histologically normal endoscopy. This clone has a handful of counts. The antigen remains undetermined. The method was immunoSEQ multiplex PCR; TCRdb's version includes in-frame clones alone and lacks a portion of them. The table lists more than 50,000 clones, about 90% of them singletons. This TCR was recovered from a boy younger than 18 who was a control in a study of pediatric ulcerative colitis. The specimen sequenced was blood.

The CDR3 sequence: CASSLGPAYEQYF. In nucleotides, the CDR3 is TGTGCCAGCAGTTTAGGCCCCGCCTACGAGCAGTACTTC. The chain combines TRBV28 with TRBJ2-7; no firm D call. This CDR3 has 13 residues. V was clipped by 2 bases and J by 2 bases, with 7 bases between them. CDR1 is MDHEN and CDR2 is SYDVKM in the germline V gene.